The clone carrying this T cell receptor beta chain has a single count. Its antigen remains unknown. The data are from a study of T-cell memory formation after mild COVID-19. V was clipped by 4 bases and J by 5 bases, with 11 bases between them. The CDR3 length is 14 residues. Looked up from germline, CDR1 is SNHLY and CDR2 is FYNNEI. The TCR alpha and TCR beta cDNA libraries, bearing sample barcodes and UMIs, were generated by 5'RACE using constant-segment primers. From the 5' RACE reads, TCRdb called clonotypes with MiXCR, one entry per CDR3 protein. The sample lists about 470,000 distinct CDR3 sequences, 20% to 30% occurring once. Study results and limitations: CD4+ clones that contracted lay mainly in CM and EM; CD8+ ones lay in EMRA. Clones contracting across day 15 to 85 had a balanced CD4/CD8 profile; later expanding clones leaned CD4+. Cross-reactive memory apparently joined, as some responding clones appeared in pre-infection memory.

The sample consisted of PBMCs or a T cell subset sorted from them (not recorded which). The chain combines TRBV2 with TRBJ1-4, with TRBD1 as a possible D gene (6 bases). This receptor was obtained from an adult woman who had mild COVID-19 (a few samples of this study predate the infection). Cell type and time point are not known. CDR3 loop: CASSVGGRNEKLFF. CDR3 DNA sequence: TGTGCCAGCAGTGTCGGGGGGCGGAATGAAAAACTGTTTTTT. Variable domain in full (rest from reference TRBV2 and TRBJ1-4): EPEVTQTPSHQVTQMGQEVILRCVPISNHLYFYWYRQILGQKVEFLVSFYNNEISEKSEIFDDQFSVERPDGSNFTLKIRSTKLEDSAMYFCASSVGGRNEKLFFGSGTQLSVL.